This entry features one TCR beta chain sequence. Generated by immunoSEQ multiplex PCR, the TCRdb table keeps only in-frame clones and is missing some. The data hold some 60,000 clones, with around 82% observed a single time. This sample was included in a study of OX40 agonist ivuxolimab in advanced cancers. Across the study: At 0.01 to 10 mg/kg, ivuxolimab was administered intravenously to patients every 2 weeks.

With 5 bases clipped from V and 2 bases from J, the junction kept 9 bases outside the gene matches. The germline CDR1 and CDR2 sequences are MGHRA and YSYEKL. The CDR3 length is 15 residues. Drawing of blood for sampling happened at baseline, at cycle 4 day 1, and at cycle 7 day 1. This chain joins TRBV4-1 and TRBJ2-7; 7 bases map to TRBD2. Here the sequenced sample was CD4+ or CD8+ T cells sorted from blood, taken in a trial of the OX40 agonist ivuxolimab. This TCR came from an adult with an advanced solid tumor such as melanoma, head and neck, liver or kidney cancer. CDR3 amino acids: CASSSPGTTTYEQYF. The CDR3 coding sequence is TGCGCCAGCAGCTCTCCCGGGACTACAACCTACGAGCAGTACTTC.